Listed below are T cell receptor beta chains from one sample, sequenced in a study of OX40 agonist ivuxolimab in advanced cancers. Some clones are missing from TCRdb's copy, which holds only in-frame ones; the method was immunoSEQ multiplex PCR. The sample records under 35,000 clones, around 87% being singletons. Sequencing used CD4+ or CD8+ T cells sorted from blood, obtained in a trial of the OX40 agonist ivuxolimab. The receptors come from an adult with an advanced solid tumor such as melanoma, head and neck, liver or kidney cancer. Each CDR3 is given with its conserved first and last residue. The D gene is left open where the match is weak. Not all rows give a size; the values are once, few, many and, for expanded clones, a class.

abundance: .; v_gene: TRBV5-4; j_gene: TRBJ2-7; d_gene: TRBD1; CDR3aa: CASSSSSDRASYEQYF; CDR3nt: TGTGCCAGCAGCTCGAGCTCGGACAGGGCCTCCTACGAGCAGTACTTC
abundance: once; v_gene: TRBV6-5; j_gene: TRBJ2-2; d_gene: TRBD1; CDR3aa: CASCGTGANTGELFF; CDR3nt: TGTGCCAGCTGCGGGACAGGGGCGAACACCGGGGAGCTGTTTTTT
abundance: .; v_gene: TRBV11-2; j_gene: TRBJ2-2; d_gene: TRBD2; CDR3aa: CASSPLAGVTGELFF; CDR3nt: TGTGCCAGCAGCCCATTAGCGGGAGTGACCGGGGAGCTGTTTTTT
abundance: .; v_gene: TRBV5-6; j_gene: TRBJ1-2; d_gene: .; CDR3aa: CASSFMDRSTGYTF; CDR3nt: TGTGCCAGCAGCTTCATGGACCGCTCCACTGGCTACACCTTC
abundance: .; v_gene: TRBV7-9; j_gene: TRBJ2-1; d_gene: .; CDR3aa: CASIEGNNEQFF; CDR3nt: TGTGCCAGCATAGAAGGCAACAATGAGCAGTTCTTC
abundance: .; v_gene: TRBV7-9; j_gene: TRBJ2-1; d_gene: .; CDR3aa: CASSLSWDNSYNEQFF; CDR3nt: TGTGCCAGCAGCTTATCGTGGGACAACTCCTACAATGAGCAGTTCTTC
abundance: .; v_gene: TRBV7-9; j_gene: TRBJ2-2; d_gene: TRBD1; CDR3aa: CASSLPRGRTGELFF; CDR3nt: TGTGCCAGCAGCTTACCCAGGGGGCGGACCGGGGAGCTGTTTTTT
abundance: .; v_gene: TRBV10-1; j_gene: TRBJ2-1; d_gene: .; CDR3aa: CASRRTLGNEQFF; CDR3nt: TGCGCCAGCAGACGCACATTGGGCAATGAGCAGTTCTTC
abundance: .; v_gene: TRBV15; j_gene: TRBJ1-2; d_gene: TRBD1; CDR3aa: CATSGLLPGTVYGYTF; CDR3nt: TGTGCCACCAGCGGACTGTTGCCCGGGACAGTCTATGGCTACACCTTC
abundance: .; v_gene: TRBV6-5; j_gene: TRBJ2-7; d_gene: .; CDR3aa: CASSRGGDEQYF; CDR3nt: TGTGCCAGCAGCAGGGGAGGAGACGAGCAGTACTTC
abundance: .; v_gene: TRBV19; j_gene: TRBJ1-4; d_gene: .; CDR3aa: CASSNQAATNEKLFF; CDR3nt: TGTGCCAGTAGCAATCAGGCTGCAACTAATGAAAAACTGTTTTTT
abundance: once; v_gene: TRBV10-3; j_gene: TRBJ2-7; d_gene: TRBD2; CDR3aa: CAISESSGGTYEQYF; CDR3nt: TGTGCCATCAGTGAGTCGAGCGGGGGAACCTACGAGCAGTACTTC
abundance: .; v_gene: TRBV11-2; j_gene: TRBJ2-2; d_gene: .; CDR3aa: CASSLSGGGELFF; CDR3nt: TGTGCCAGCAGCTTAAGTGGGGGCGGGGAGCTGTTTTTT
abundance: .; v_gene: TRBV11-3; j_gene: TRBJ2-3; d_gene: .; CDR3aa: CASSSWRDRDTQYF; CDR3nt: TGTGCCAGCAGCTCCTGGAGGGACCGCGATACGCAGTATTTT
abundance: once; v_gene: TRBV28; j_gene: TRBJ1-2; d_gene: .; CDR3aa: CASSLSSGYYGYTF; CDR3nt: TGTGCCAGCAGTTTATCTTCAGGGTACTATGGCTACACCTTC
abundance: .; v_gene: TRBV18; j_gene: TRBJ1-1; d_gene: TRBD1; CDR3aa: CASSPQGARTEAFF; CDR3nt: TGTGCCAGCTCACCTCAGGGGGCGCGCACTGAAGCTTTCTTT
abundance: .; v_gene: TRBV10-2; j_gene: TRBJ1-3; d_gene: .; CDR3aa: CASSRRVSSGNTIYF; CDR3nt: TGCGCCAGCAGTCGCCGCGTCAGCTCTGGAAACACCATATATTTT
abundance: .; v_gene: TRBV28; j_gene: TRBJ2-1; d_gene: .; CDR3aa: CASSLLTLNEQFF; CDR3nt: TGTGCCAGCAGTTTACTCACCTTGAATGAGCAGTTCTTC
abundance: once; v_gene: TRBV25-1; j_gene: TRBJ2-3; d_gene: .; CDR3aa: CASSKSGPGADTQYF; CDR3nt: TGTGCCAGCAGTAAGAGCGGGCCGGGGGCAGATACGCAGTATTTT
abundance: once; v_gene: TRBV7-6; j_gene: TRBJ2-5; d_gene: .; CDR3aa: CASSTEETQYF; CDR3nt: TGTGCCAGCAGCACCGAAGAGACCCAGTACTTC
abundance: .; v_gene: TRBV7-2; j_gene: TRBJ2-1; d_gene: TRBD2; CDR3aa: CASSPQREGRDEQFF; CDR3nt: TGTGCCAGCAGCCCCCAGCGGGAGGGCCGGGATGAGCAGTTCTTC
abundance: .; v_gene: TRBV7-2; j_gene: TRBJ1-1; d_gene: TRBD1; CDR3aa: CASSLAGGQPAFF; CDR3nt: TGTGCCAGCAGCTTAGCCGGGGGACAGCCAGCTTTCTTT
abundance: .; v_gene: TRBV7-7; j_gene: TRBJ1-5; d_gene: TRBD1; CDR3aa: CASTVPCGQGACNQLQHF; CDR3nt: TGTGCTAGCACCGTACCTTGCGGACAGGGGGCATGCAATCAGCTCCAGCATTTT
abundance: .; v_gene: TRBV6-5; j_gene: TRBJ2-7; d_gene: .; CDR3aa: CASTPAAAPIEQYF; CDR3nt: TGTGCCAGCACCCCAGCGGCAGCCCCGATCGAGCAGTACTTC
abundance: .; v_gene: TRBV5-5; j_gene: TRBJ1-5; d_gene: TRBD1; CDR3aa: CASSRGQGLNQPQHF; CDR3nt: TGTGCCAGCAGCCGGGGACAGGGGTTGAATCAGCCCCAGCATTTT
abundance: .; v_gene: TRBV5-4; j_gene: TRBJ2-3; d_gene: TRBD2; CDR3aa: CASSSGVAGPTDTQYF; CDR3nt: TGTGCCAGCAGCTCCGGGGTAGCGGGCCCCACAGATACGCAGTATTTT
abundance: .; v_gene: TRBV6-5; j_gene: TRBJ1-3; d_gene: TRBD1; CDR3aa: CASSRTGNGNTIYF; CDR3nt: TGTGCCAGCAGCCGGACAGGCAATGGAAACACCATATATTTT
abundance: .; v_gene: TRBV6-5; j_gene: TRBJ2-7; d_gene: TRBD2; CDR3aa: CASSPAGANEQYF; CDR3nt: TGTGCCAGCAGCCCTGCGGGAGCCAACGAGCAGTACTTC
abundance: .; v_gene: TRBV5-1; j_gene: TRBJ2-3; d_gene: TRBD1; CDR3aa: CASSLARQGGSDTQYF; CDR3nt: TGCGCCAGCAGCTTAGCAAGACAGGGGGGCTCAGATACGCAGTATTTT
abundance: .; v_gene: TRBV6-5; j_gene: TRBJ1-1; d_gene: TRBD1; CDR3aa: CASSYMVTGVGAFF; CDR3nt: TGTGCCAGCAGTTACATGGTTACAGGGGTTGGAGCTTTCTTT
abundance: once; v_gene: TRBV5-5; j_gene: TRBJ1-3; d_gene: TRBD1; CDR3aa: CASSRDRGPFGNTIYF; CDR3nt: TGTGCCAGCAGCCGGGACAGGGGGCCGTTTGGAAACACCATATATTTT
abundance: .; v_gene: TRBV5-5; j_gene: TRBJ2-2; d_gene: TRBD1; CDR3aa: CASRPGTGGAGELFF; CDR3nt: TGTGCCAGCAGGCCCGGGACAGGGGGCGCCGGGGAGCTGTTTTTT
abundance: .; v_gene: TRBV5-4; j_gene: TRBJ2-1; d_gene: .; CDR3aa: CASSFGGSGDPLNEQFF; CDR3nt: TGTGCCAGCAGCTTCGGTGGTTCGGGGGACCCCTTGAATGAGCAGTTCTTC
abundance: .; v_gene: TRBV29-1; j_gene: TRBJ2-1; d_gene: TRBD1; CDR3aa: CSVRDRNNEQFF; CDR3nt: TGCAGCGTCCGGGACAGAAACAATGAGCAGTTCTTC
abundance: .; v_gene: TRBV9; j_gene: TRBJ2-7; d_gene: TRBD1; CDR3aa: CATPLDRGTYEQYF; CDR3nt: TGTGCCACTCCACTCGACAGGGGGACCTACGAGCAGTACTTC
abundance: once; v_gene: TRBV25-1; j_gene: TRBJ2-1; d_gene: .; CDR3aa: CASSELREIPNTEQFF; CDR3nt: TGTGCCAGCAGTGAATTGCGGGAAATCCCCAATACTGAGCAGTTCTTC
abundance: .; v_gene: TRBV2; j_gene: TRBJ1-3; d_gene: .; CDR3aa: CATSPRQGIGNTIYF; CDR3nt: TGTGCCACCTCGCCGCGTCAGGGGATTGGAAACACCATATATTTT
abundance: .; v_gene: TRBV28; j_gene: TRBJ1-5; d_gene: TRBD1; CDR3aa: CASSPPGQGGYQPQHF; CDR3nt: TGTGCCAGCAGTCCCCCGGGACAGGGAGGCTATCAGCCCCAGCATTTT
abundance: .; v_gene: TRBV25-1; j_gene: TRBJ2-2; d_gene: .; CDR3aa: CASRLEAGELFF; CDR3nt: TGTGCCAGCAGACTAGAAGCCGGGGAGCTGTTTTTT
abundance: .; v_gene: TRBV5-1; j_gene: TRBJ2-1; d_gene: .; CDR3aa: CASSLEGSAYNEQFF; CDR3nt: TGCGCCAGCAGCTTGGAGGGTAGTGCCTACAATGAGCAGTTCTTC
abundance: .; v_gene: TRBV7-2; j_gene: TRBJ2-3; d_gene: .; CDR3aa: CASSLGSRDRDTQYF; CDR3nt: TGTGCCAGCAGCTTAGGGTCCCGGGATCGGGATACGCAGTATTTT
abundance: .; v_gene: TRBV28; j_gene: TRBJ2-7; d_gene: TRBD1; CDR3aa: CASSPPTGSYEQYF; CDR3nt: TGTGCCAGCAGCCCCCCGACAGGGTCCTACGAGCAGTACTTC
abundance: .; v_gene: TRBV6-5; j_gene: TRBJ2-3; d_gene: .; CDR3aa: CASSYSTGSTQYF; CDR3nt: TGTGCCAGCAGTTACTCGACGGGGAGTACGCAGTATTTT
abundance: .; v_gene: TRBV5-6; j_gene: TRBJ1-2; d_gene: .; CDR3aa: CASSGYRVSNYGYTF; CDR3nt: TGTGCCAGCAGCGGTTACAGGGTATCTAACTATGGCTACACCTTC
abundance: .; v_gene: TRBV15; j_gene: TRBJ2-7; d_gene: .; CDR3aa: CATSREPRQVSEQYF; CDR3nt: TGTGCCACCAGCAGAGAACCCAGACAAGTAAGCGAGCAGTACTTC
abundance: .; v_gene: TRBV2; j_gene: TRBJ2-2; d_gene: .; CDR3aa: CASSSKGFGELFF; CDR3nt: TGTGCCAGCAGTTCCAAGGGGTTCGGGGAGCTGTTTTTT
abundance: .; v_gene: TRBV5-1; j_gene: TRBJ1-4; d_gene: .; CDR3aa: CASSLGAEGGSEKLFF; CDR3nt: TGCGCCAGCAGCTTGGGGGCAGAGGGAGGCAGTGAAAAACTGTTTTTT
abundance: .; v_gene: TRBV19; j_gene: TRBJ1-2; d_gene: .; CDR3aa: CASSIGTRYGYTF; CDR3nt: TGTGCCAGTAGTATAGGCACTCGGTATGGCTACACCTTC
abundance: .; v_gene: TRBV29-1; j_gene: TRBJ1-5; d_gene: TRBD1; CDR3aa: CSGGDSDGPQHF; CDR3nt: TGCAGCGGGGGGGACAGTGATGGGCCCCAGCATTTT
abundance: .; v_gene: TRBV11-2; j_gene: TRBJ2-2; d_gene: TRBD1; CDR3aa: CASSLSQGAGELFF; CDR3nt: TGTGCCAGCAGCTTAAGTCAGGGGGCCGGGGAGCTGTTTTTT
abundance: .; v_gene: TRBV29-1; j_gene: TRBJ2-1; d_gene: TRBD2; CDR3aa: CSVEFRLALYNEQFF; CDR3nt: TGCAGCGTTGAGTTCAGACTAGCACTTTACAATGAGCAGTTCTTC
abundance: .; v_gene: TRBV5-1; j_gene: TRBJ2-2; d_gene: .; CDR3aa: CASSSIGSANTGELFF; CDR3nt: TGCGCCAGCAGTTCTATAGGGTCCGCGAACACCGGGGAGCTGTTTTTT
abundance: .; v_gene: TRBV27; j_gene: TRBJ1-4; d_gene: .; CDR3aa: CASSLVGATNEKLFF; CDR3nt: TGTGCCAGCAGTTTGGTGGGTGCAACTAATGAAAAACTGTTTTTT
abundance: .; v_gene: TRBV7-9; j_gene: TRBJ2-7; d_gene: TRBD1; CDR3aa: CASSLGAGGLGEQYF; CDR3nt: TGTGCCAGCAGCTTAGGCGCAGGGGGCTTGGGCGAGCAGTACTTC
abundance: .; v_gene: TRBV29-1; j_gene: TRBJ1-2; d_gene: TRBD1; CDR3aa: CSVEQGQGGVGYTF; CDR3nt: TGCAGCGTTGAACAAGGGCAGGGGGGCGTTGGCTACACCTTC
abundance: .; v_gene: TRBV6-1; j_gene: TRBJ1-5; d_gene: .; CDR3aa: CASSEGGGDRNQPQHF; CDR3nt: TGTGCCAGCAGTGAAGGGGGGGGAGATCGTAATCAGCCCCAGCATTTT
abundance: .; v_gene: TRBV6-5; j_gene: TRBJ2-7; d_gene: .; CDR3aa: CASRIGPEQYF; CDR3nt: TGTGCCAGCAGAATAGGACCCGAGCAGTACTTC
abundance: .; v_gene: TRBV19; j_gene: TRBJ1-2; d_gene: TRBD1; CDR3aa: CASGAIGTGSHGYTF; CDR3nt: TGTGCCAGTGGCGCGATAGGGACAGGGAGTCATGGCTACACCTTC
abundance: .; v_gene: TRBV13; j_gene: TRBJ2-6; d_gene: .; CDR3aa: CASSDDALSGANVLTF; CDR3nt: TGTGCCAGCAGCGACGACGCCCTCTCTGGGGCCAACGTCCTGACTTTC